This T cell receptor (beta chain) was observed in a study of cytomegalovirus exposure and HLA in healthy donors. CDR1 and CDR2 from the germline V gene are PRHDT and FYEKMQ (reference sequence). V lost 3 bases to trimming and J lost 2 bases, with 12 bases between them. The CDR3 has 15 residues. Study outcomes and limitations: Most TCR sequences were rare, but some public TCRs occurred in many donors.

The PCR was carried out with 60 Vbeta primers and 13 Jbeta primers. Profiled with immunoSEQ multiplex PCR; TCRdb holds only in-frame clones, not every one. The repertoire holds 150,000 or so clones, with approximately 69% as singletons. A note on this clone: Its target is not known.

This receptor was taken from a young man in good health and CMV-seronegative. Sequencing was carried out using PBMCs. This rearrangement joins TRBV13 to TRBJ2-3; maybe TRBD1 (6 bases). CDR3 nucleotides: TGTGCCAGCAGCTTGGGGACACTGACCACAGATACGCAGTATTTT. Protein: CASSLGTLTTDTQYF.